Below, one T cell receptor beta chain is given with its context. Antigen unknown. This sample was included in a study of T cells in localized non-small cell lung cancer. Notes on the study in general: Median roughly 57 top-100 tumor clones were shared with paired adjacent lung.

Germline V CDR1 and CDR2: SEHNR, FQNEAQ (reference sequence). Unmatched junction bases numbered 4, after V lost 3 bases and J lost 1 base. CDR3 length: 17 amino acids. Assay: immunoSEQ multiplex PCR; the TCRdb copy retains only in-frame clones and omits some. The data hold roughly 38,000 clones, with more than 70% observed a single time. This chain connects TRBV7-9 to TRBJ2-1; 12 positions agree with TRBD2. The clonotype was recovered from a female donor older than 55 with stage I squamous cell lung carcinoma. Sequences were derived from peripheral blood, sampled before any cancer treatment. CDR3 sequence reads: CASSLFGLAGSYNEQFF. CDR3 nucleotide sequence: TGTGCCAGCAGCTTGTTTGGACTAGCGGGGTCCTACAATGAGCAGTTCTTC. The variable domain in full, completed from reference TRBV7-9 and TRBJ2-1, reads DTGVSQNPRHKITKRGQNVTFRCDPISEHNRLYWYRQTLGQGPEFLTYFQNEAQLEKSRLLSDRFSAERPKGSFSTLEIQRTEQGDSAMYLCASSLFGLAGSYNEQFFGPGTRLTVL.